The 23 T cell receptor beta chains given below trace back to one sample, sequenced in a study of blood T cell repertoires in COVID-19. Sequencing used immunoSEQ multiplex PCR; TCRdb keeps in-frame clones, though not all of them. Seen here are around 100,000 clones, roughly 85% observed once, and the top ten hold 2% to 2.5%. The sequencing sample was made of peripheral blood. Receptors originate from a human donor in a cohort sampled during active COVID-19.

Note on this clone: Distinct nucleotide sequences in the sample also encode this CDR3. The chain joins TRBV5-1 to TRBJ2-1; weak D call: TRBD2 (5 bases). The V gene's germline CDR1 is SGHRS and CDR2 YFSETQ. Trimming took 0 bases from V and 7 from J, leaving 5 bases between them. The CDR3 totals 12 residues. The DNA for the CDR3 is TGCGCCAGCAGCTTGGCGGGAAATGAGCAGTTCTTC. Translation: CASSLAGNEQFF.

This clone was detected only once. The V gene is TRBV27, the J gene TRBJ2-7; a weak D match, TRBD1 (5 bases). CDR3 length: 14 amino acids. V was trimmed by 7 bases and J by 3 bases, leaving 16 bases between them. CDR1 and CDR2 (germline): MNHEY, SMNVEV (reference sequence). CDR3 loop: CASTIRVGVYEQYF. CDR3 in DNA: TGTGCCAGCACCATCAGGGTGGGTGTCTACGAGCAGTACTTC.

The count of this clone is one. V is TRBV6-2 or TRBV6-3 and J is TRBJ2-1, with 13 bases that match TRBD2. The CDR3 is 15 amino acids. CDR1 is MNHEY and CDR2 is SVGEGT in the germline V gene. The V and J ends lost 6 bases and 6 bases, in that order; junction bases with no gene match: 5. CDR3 sequence (DNA): TGTGCCAGCAGCCCCACTAGCGGGAGGGGCAATGAGCAGTTCTTC. Its translation is CASSPTSGRGNEQFF.

The chain is built from TRBV5-1 and TRBJ2-7, with D perhaps matching TRBD1 (6 bases). The CDR3 is made up of 15 amino acids. Germline V gene lookup returns CDR1 SGHRS and CDR2 YFSETQ. Trimming stripped 1 base from V and 6 bases from J, with 17 bases between. The CDR3 spells CASSLNMPPGAEQYF. DNA for the CDR3: TGCGCCAGCAGCTTGAACATGCCCCCAGGGGCCGAGCAGTACTTC. The full variable domain, its missing parts supplied by reference TRBV5-1 and TRBJ2-7, is KAGVTQTPRYLIKTRGQQVTLSCSPISGHRSVSWYQQTPGQGLQFLFEYFSETQRNKGNFPGRFSGRQFSNSRSEMNVSTLELGDSALYLCASSLNMPPGAEQYFGPGTRLTVT.

The chain uses TRBV28 and TRBJ2-1, with 9 bases that match TRBD1. Germline lookup yields CDR1 MDHEN and CDR2 SYDVKM. This CDR3 has 14 amino acids. V trimming: 5 bases; J trimming: 5 bases; junction bases outside the gene matches: 4. The CDR3 region has the DNA TGTGCCAGCAGTCGGGACAGGGTCAACAATGAGCAGTTCTTC. Its protein is CASSRDRVNNEQFF.

V gene TRBV28 combines with J gene TRBJ2-2; 9 nucleotides align to TRBD1. CDR3 length: 20 amino acids. J gave up 12 bases and V 6 bases, and 29 bases lay outside the gene matches. CDR1 is MDHEN, CDR2 SYDVKM, per germline. CDR3 loop: CASRSPTRDRVMGGSTKLFF. The DNA of the CDR3 is TGTGCCAGCAGATCCCCAACCCGGGACAGGGTTATGGGCGGGTCCACTAAGCTGTTTTTT. Supplemented by reference TRBV28 and TRBJ2-2, the full variable domain reads DVKVTQSSRYLVKRTGEKVFLECVQDMDHENMFWYRQDPGLGLRLIYFSYDVKMKEKGDIPEGYSVSREKKERFSLILESASTNQTSMYLCASRSPTRDRVMGGSTKLFFGEGSRLTVL.

The chain is built from TRBV4-3 and TRBJ2-1, with 8 bases matching TRBD2. Germline CDR1 is LGHNA and CDR2 is YSLEER. V was clipped by 1 base and J by 4 bases; unmatched bases: 9. The CDR3 loop spans 17 amino acids. The CDR3 here is CASSQAGSGGTYNEQFF. CDR3 nucleotides: TGCGCCAGCAGCCAAGCCGGCAGCGGGGGCACATACAATGAGCAGTTCTTC.

The V gene is TRBV4-1, the J gene TRBJ2-1; D call uncertain. Trimming shortened V by 2 bases and J by 7 bases, and 6 bases separated the two germline ends. This CDR3 comprises 12 residues. Germline V gene data show CDR1 as MGHRA and CDR2 as YSYEKL. The CDR3 sequence is CASSQNLNEQFF. CDR3 nucleotide sequence: TGCGCCAGCAGCCAAAATCTTAATGAGCAGTTCTTC.

The rearrangement links TRBV7-9 to TRBJ2-7; the D is unclear. V was cut by 1 base and J by 9 bases, with 7 bases left in between. Germline V CDR1 and CDR2: SEHNR, FQNEAQ (reference sequence). The CDR3 covers 11 residues. The CDR3 bases are TGTGCCAGCAGCTTAGGGCCATTGCAGTACTTC. This gives the protein CASSLGPLQYF. Looking up the rest from reference TRBV7-9 and TRBJ2-7 gives the full variable domain: DTGVSQNPRHKITKRGQNVTFRCDPISEHNRLYWYRQTLGQGPEFLTYFQNEAQLEKSRLLSDRFSAERPKGSFSTLEIQRTEQGDSAMYLCASSLGPLQYFGPGTRLTVT.

V and J are TRBV11-2 and TRBJ1-2; TRBD1 matches 8 bases. The CDR3 is made up of 13 amino acids. Germline CDR1 reads SGHAT; CDR2 reads FQNNGV. V trimming: 5 bases; J trimming: 3 bases; junction bases outside the gene matches: 2. CDR3 DNA sequence: TGTGCCAGCAGCCAGGGGGCTCACTATGGCTACACCTTC. Amino acid sequence: CASSQGAHYGYTF. Full variable domain (outside the CDR3, taken from reference TRBV11-2 and TRBJ1-2): EAGVAQSPRYKIIEKRQSVAFWCNPISGHATLYWYQQILGQGPKLLIQFQNNGVVDDSQLPKDRFSAERLKGVDSTLKIQPAKLEDSAVYLCASSQGAHYGYTFGSGTRLTVV.

This chain joins TRBV6-5 and TRBJ1-1; 7 bases align to TRBD1. The CDR3 runs to 13 residues. V gave up 4 bases and J gave up 3 bases; unmatched junction bases: 2. CDR1 MNHEY and CDR2 SVGAGI come from the germline V gene. The CDR3 bases are TGTGCCAGCAGTTCGGGACAGTACACTGAAGCTTTCTTT. Translating it yields CASSSGQYTEAFF.

The chain is built from TRBV7-9 and TRBJ2-2; TRBD1 might be the D (6 bases). This CDR3 has 15 amino acids. Trimming stripped 4 bases from V and 1 base from J, with 10 bases between. Germline loops: CDR1 SEHNR, CDR2 FQNEAQ (reference sequence). CDR3 sequence: CASSSGQWNTGELFF. The CDR3, as DNA: TGTGCCAGCAGCTCCGGACAGTGGAACACCGGGGAGCTGTTTTTT.

The chain uses TRBV6-5 and TRBJ2-1; D not resolved. The CDR3 spans 15 residues. Per germline, CDR1 MNHEY and CDR2 SVGAGI. Trimming left V 10 bases short and J 0 bases short, with 16 bases between. CDR3 region: CATRGVRSSYNEQFF. The CDR3 DNA sequence: TGTGCCACTCGAGGAGTTCGGAGCTCCTACAATGAGCAGTTCTTC.

The chain has TRBV5-1 and TRBJ1-6, with D perhaps matching TRBD1 (6 bases). Germline V gives CDR1 SGHRS, CDR2 YFSETQ. V was shortened by 0 bases and J by 8 bases, with 12 bases between the two germline ends. The CDR3 totals 15 residues. The CDR3: CASSLGDISDSPLHF. The CDR3 region has the DNA TGCGCCAGCAGCTTGGGGGACATTTCGGATTCACCCCTCCACTTT.

V and J are TRBV5-1 and TRBJ2-1; TRBD2 is a possible D gene (7 bases). Germline values: CDR1 SGHRS, CDR2 YFSETQ. Trimming stripped 4 bases from V and 3 bases from J, with 17 bases between. This CDR3 spans 16 amino acids. CDR3 region: CASSLLGGGLYNEQFF. The CDR3 DNA sequence: TGCGCCAGCAGCCTCCTTGGGGGGGGGCTCTACAATGAGCAGTTCTTC.

The CDR3 spells CASSGSRSGAFF. CDR3 nucleotide sequence: TGTGCCAGCAGTGGCTCGAGGTCGGGGGCTTTCTTT. This rearrangement joins TRBV12-3 or TRBV12-4 to TRBJ1-1; D gene ambiguous. This CDR3 is built from 12 residues. V lost 5 bases and J lost 11, with 15 bases in between.

Written as DNA, the CDR3 is TGCGCCAGCAGCCAAGTGCCGTCCCAGACCGGGGAGCTGTTTTTT. Amino acids: CASSQVPSQTGELFF. V gene TRBV4-1 combines with J gene TRBJ2-2; no firm D call. The germline V gene has CDR1 MGHRA and CDR2 YSYEKL. CDR3 length equals 15 residues. V was clipped by 1 base and J by 5 bases, with 11 bases between them.

The chain is built from TRBV28 and TRBJ1-2; possible D gene TRBD1, 6 bases. The CDR3 extends over 14 amino acids. V dropped 5 bases and J dropped 0 bases, with 10 bases sitting between them. Germline loops: CDR1 MDHEN, CDR2 SYDVKM. The CDR3 DNA follows: TGTGCCAGCAGTAGAGGGGGAACTAACTATGGCTACACCTTC. This sequence encodes CASSRGGTNYGYTF.

The chain uses TRBV7-9 and TRBJ2-7; 7 nucleotides line up with TRBD1. The junction had 6 bases not matched to a gene; V was cut back by 1 base and J by 3 bases. The length of the CDR3 is 15 residues. Germline-derived CDR1 and CDR2 are SEHNR and FQNEAQ (reference sequence). CDR3 region: CASSLGHGQVYEQYF. Here the CDR3 DNA reads TGTGCCAGCAGCTTAGGCCATGGACAGGTCTACGAGCAGTACTTC. The full variable domain, in which reference TRBV7-9 and TRBJ2-7 provide the parts outside the CDR3, is DTGVSQNPRHKITKRGQNVTFRCDPISEHNRLYWYRQTLGQGPEFLTYFQNEAQLEKSRLLSDRFSAERPKGSFSTLEIQRTEQGDSAMYLCASSLGHGQVYEQYFGPGTRLTVT.

The chain combines TRBV18 with TRBJ2-7, with D tentatively TRBD2 (6 bases). In germline, CDR1 is KGHSH, CDR2 LQKENI. This CDR3 contains 14 residues. The V end lost 3 bases, the J end lost 7 bases, and 16 bases lay between the germline ends. The CDR3 region is CASSPYSQGGEQYF. The CDR3 DNA sequence: TGTGCCAGCTCACCCTACAGCCAAGGAGGGGAGCAGTACTTC.

The chain uses TRBV4-1 and TRBJ2-3; TRBD1 aligns across 10 bases. Germline loops: CDR1 MGHRA, CDR2 YSYEKL. The junction had 13 bases not matched to a gene; V was cut back by 4 bases and J by 0 bases. The CDR3 is 19 amino acids. Written as DNA, the CDR3 is TGCGCCAGCAGCCGTCCCCCGGGACAGGGGTCCGGGAGCACAGATACGCAGTATTTT. It codes for CASSRPPGQGSGSTDTQYF.

V is TRBV24-1 and J is TRBJ2-3, with D maybe TRBD1 (6 bases). In germline, CDR1 is KGHDR, CDR2 SFDVKD. This CDR3 has 14 residues. The germline V and J ends were trimmed by 9 bases and 1 base, with 13 bases remaining between them. The chain's CDR3 is CATSGAGGTDTQYF. CDR3 bases: TGTGCCACCTCCGGGGCAGGGGGCACAGATACGCAGTATTTT.

The chain couples TRBV30 to TRBJ1-1, with TRBD1 as a possible D gene (5 bases). Germline lookup yields CDR1 GTSNPN and CDR2 SVGIG (reference sequence). CDR3 size: 14 residues. The DNA for the CDR3 is TGTGCGAACGAGGCGGGACTCACGAACACTGAAGCTTTCTTT. Translating it yields CANEAGLTNTEAFF.